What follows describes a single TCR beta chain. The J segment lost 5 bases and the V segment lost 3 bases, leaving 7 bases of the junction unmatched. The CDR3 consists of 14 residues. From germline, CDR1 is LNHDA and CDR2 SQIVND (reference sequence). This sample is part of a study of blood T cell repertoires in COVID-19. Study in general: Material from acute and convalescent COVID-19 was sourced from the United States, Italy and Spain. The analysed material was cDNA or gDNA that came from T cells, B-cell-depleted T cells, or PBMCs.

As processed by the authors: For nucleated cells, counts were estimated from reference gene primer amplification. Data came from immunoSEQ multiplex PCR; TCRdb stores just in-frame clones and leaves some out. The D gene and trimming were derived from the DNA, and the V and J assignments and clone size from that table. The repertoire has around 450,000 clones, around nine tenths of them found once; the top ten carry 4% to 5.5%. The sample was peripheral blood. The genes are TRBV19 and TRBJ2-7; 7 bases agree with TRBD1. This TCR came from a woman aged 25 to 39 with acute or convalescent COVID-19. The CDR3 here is CASSIGTGAHEQYF. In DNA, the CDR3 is TGTGCCAGTAGTATCGGAACAGGGGCCCACGAGCAGTACTTC.